The sample holds a few counts of the clone carrying this TCR beta chain. The data are from a study of T cells of healthy individuals. CDR3 size: 15 residues. Germline loops: CDR1 SGDLS, CDR2 YYNGEE. After removal of 0 bases from V and 9 bases from J, the junction contained 6 bases not matched to a gene. TCRdb re-derived calls from the 5' RACE reads in MiXCR, one entry per CDR3 protein. The sample includes 55,000 to 65,000 distinct CDR3 sequences, under 20% of them seen just once. This clonotype was sampled from a human donor in good health. The chain combines TRBV9 with TRBJ2-1; 10 bases are a match to TRBD2. The CDR3 loop is CASSVGSGGAFEQFF. The CDR3 DNA reads as TGTGCCAGCAGCGTAGGAAGCGGGGGGGCCTTTGAGCAGTTCTTC.